These 27 T cell receptor beta chains share one sample of origin, sequenced in a study of cytomegalovirus exposure and HLA in healthy donors. Primers: 60 Vbeta forward and 13 Jbeta reverse. Sequencing used immunoSEQ multiplex PCR; TCRdb keeps in-frame clones, though not all of them. The sample has about 140,000 clones; over 55% are singletons. The sequencing input was PBMCs. Receptors were obtained from a man aged 35-49 years in good health and CMV-seronegative.

The rearrangement joins TRBV7-3 to TRBJ1-1, with D possibly TRBD1 on 6 matching bases. The V gene's germline CDR1 is SGHTA and CDR2 FQGTGA. V was cut by 0 bases and J by 7 bases, with 12 bases left in between. The CDR3 is made up of 14 amino acids. Here the CDR3 reads CASSLTGASIEAFF. Written as DNA, the CDR3 is TGTGCCAGCAGCTTAACGGGGGCCTCAATTGAAGCTTTCTTT.

The DNA for the CDR3 is TGTGCCTGGAGTGTAGGAGGGTATGGCTACACCTTC. This encodes CAWSVGGYGYTF. The J gene is TRBJ1-2, the V gene TRBV30; D ambiguous. V dropped 0 bases and J dropped 5 bases, with 7 bases sitting between them. The CDR3 runs 12 residues. From germline, CDR1 is GTSNPN and CDR2 SVGIG (reference sequence).

V usage is TRBV6-1 and J usage is TRBJ1-2, with D hard to call. Trimming pared 3 bases from V and 3 bases from J, leaving 14 bases between. The germline CDR1 and CDR2 sequences are MNHNS and SASEGT. The CDR3 extends over 15 amino acids. The CDR3 nucleotides read TGTGCCAGCAGTGAGGGTAGAGGCGAACACTATGGCTACACCTTC. Translation: CASSEGRGEHYGYTF.

The V and J genes are TRBV6-5 and TRBJ1-5, with a possible D match to TRBD1 (5 bases). This CDR3 contains 13 residues. Germline assignment: CDR1 MNHEY and CDR2 SVGAGI. V was pared by 11 bases and J by 1 base, with 12 bases between. The CDR3 region is CASGLGSNQPQHF. In nucleotides, the CDR3 is TGTGCCTCAGGGCTGGGGAGCAATCAGCCCCAGCATTTT.

The genes are TRBV4-1 and TRBJ1-2; no definite D call. Trimming removed 1 base at V and 0 bases at J, with 12 bases between. Per the germline V gene, CDR1 is MGHRA and CDR2 is YSYEKL. The CDR3 has 16 residues. CDR3 DNA: TGCGCCAGCAGCCAAGCCGCGACACACTCTAACTATGGCTACACCTTC. It is translated as CASSQAATHSNYGYTF.

The V gene is TRBV10-3, the J gene TRBJ2-1; TRBD2 matches at 8 bases. Trimming took 9 bases from V and 0 from J; bases not matched to a gene: 13. CDR1 and CDR2 from the germline V gene are ENHRY and SYGVKD. The CDR3 totals 17 residues. CDR3 loop: CAMGSSVAGTSYNEQFF. As DNA, the CDR3 is TGTGCCATGGGGAGTTCGGTAGCGGGAACCTCCTACAATGAGCAGTTCTTC.

This chain links TRBV28 with TRBJ2-7, with TRBD1 identical over 8 bases. V lost 1 base, J lost 5 bases, and 7 bases stayed unmatched. The CDR3 consists of 15 residues. Germline V gives CDR1 MDHEN, CDR2 SYDVKM. CDR3 sequence (DNA): TGTGCCAGCAGTTTATTGGGCAGGGGGCGTAACGAGCAGTACTTC. This gives the protein CASSLLGRGRNEQYF.

The CDR3 sequence: CASSLDDRSTDTQYF. DNA for the CDR3: TGCGCCAGCAGCTTGGATGACAGGTCAACAGATACGCAGTATTTT. J is TRBJ2-3 and V is TRBV5-1, with TRBD1 as a possible D gene (6 bases). V was trimmed by 0 bases and J by 3 bases, leaving 11 bases between them. The germline gives CDR1 SGHRS, CDR2 YFSETQ. The CDR3 contains 15 residues.

V is TRBV4-1 and J is TRBJ2-3; 12 bases are shared with TRBD2. Germline V gene lookup returns CDR1 MGHRA and CDR2 YSYEKL. The CDR3 runs to 15 residues. Trimming took 1 base from V and 9 from J; bases not matched to a gene: 5. The CDR3 is CASSQVLAGGPTQYF. The DNA for the CDR3 is TGCGCCAGCAGCCAAGTGCTAGCGGGAGGGCCAACGCAGTATTTT.

This clone was counted only a few times. The rearrangement joins TRBV5-5 to TRBJ1-2; D is possibly TRBD1 (5 bases). The V gene lost 4 bases and the J gene lost 3 bases, with 10 bases spanning the gap. The CDR3 extends over 13 amino acids. Germline-derived CDR1 and CDR2 are SGHKS and YYEKEE (reference sequence). For the CDR3, the DNA is TGTGCCAGCAGCCTCCAGGGTTACTATGGCTACACCTTC. Amino acid sequence: CASSLQGYYGYTF.

The chain recombines TRBV4-1 with TRBJ1-4; D is perhaps TRBD1 (5 bases). Trimming left V 1 base short and J 10 bases short, with 13 bases between. This CDR3 spans 14 amino acids. Germline CDR1 reads MGHRA; CDR2 reads YSYEKL. The CDR3: CASSQGVWGGKLFF. CDR3 nucleotides: TGCGCCAGCAGCCAAGGTGTCTGGGGCGGAAAACTGTTTTTT.

V and J are TRBV5-1 and TRBJ2-3, with D maybe TRBD1 (5 bases). Germline CDR1 SGHRS, CDR2 YFSETQ. The CDR3 loop spans 13 amino acids. Trimming pared 4 bases from V and 3 bases from J, leaving 9 bases between. The DNA for the CDR3 is TGCGCCAGCAGCGCGTCAGGGACAGATACGCAGTATTTT. Amino acid sequence: CASSASGTDTQYF.

In this sample, this clone turned up a few times. The V gene is TRBV9, the J gene TRBJ2-3; 8 bases agree with TRBD1. The V and J ends lost 3 bases and 4 bases, in that order; junction bases with no gene match: 10. This CDR3 spans 16 amino acids. The germline V gene has CDR1 SGDLS and CDR2 YYNGEE. The CDR3 DNA reads as TGTGCCAGCAGCGGAAAGCTACAGGGGGTCTCAGATACGCAGTATTTT. The encoded protein is CASSGKLQGVSDTQYF. The complete variable domain, with remaining parts taken from reference TRBV9 and TRBJ2-3, reads DSGVTQTPKHLITATGQRVTLRCSPRSGDLSVYWYQQSLDQGLQFLIQYYNGEERAKGNILERFSAQQFPDLHSELNLSSLELGDSALYFCASSGKLQGVSDTQYFGPGTRLTVL.

The rearrangement uses TRBV29-1 and TRBJ2-5; weak D call: TRBD1 (5 bases). This CDR3 has 12 amino acids. Germline values: CDR1 SQVTM, CDR2 ANQGSEA. V dropped 6 bases and J dropped 1 base, with 9 bases sitting between them. CDR3: CSVGHLQETQYF. For the CDR3, the DNA is TGCAGCGTCGGACACCTCCAAGAGACCCAGTACTTC.

The rearrangement uses TRBV5-4 and TRBJ2-1; 7 positions match TRBD2. The germline CDR1 and CDR2 sequences are SGHNT and YYREEE (reference sequence). The CDR3 length is 16 residues. J lost 7 bases, V lost 3 bases, and 13 bases had no gene match. In DNA form, the CDR3 reads TGTGCCAGCAGCTCGGGGAGGGGACCCTTTTTGAATGAGCAGTTCTTC. Translation gives CASSSGRGPFLNEQFF.

This rearrangement joins TRBV6-5 to TRBJ2-3; D is undetermined. The V and J ends lost 5 bases and 1 base respectively, with 7 bases between them. CDR1 is MNHEY and CDR2 is SVGAGI in the germline V gene. CDR3 length: 13 amino acids. The CDR3 DNA is TGTGCCAGCAGTATGCCAGGCACAGATACGCAGTATTTT. Encoded protein: CASSMPGTDTQYF.

The chain employs TRBV4-1 and TRBJ1-2, with TRBD1 matching over 10 bases. Unmatched junction bases numbered 9, after V lost 4 bases and J lost 4 bases. Germline V gene data show CDR1 as MGHRA and CDR2 as YSYEKL. The CDR3 extends over 16 amino acids. CDR3 protein: CASSLPTGGGRYGYTF. DNA for the CDR3: TGCGCCAGCAGCCTACCGACAGGGGGCGGCCGCTATGGCTACACCTTC.

This chain links TRBV19 with TRBJ2-7, with D perhaps matching TRBD2 (7 bases). Germline CDR1 and CDR2: LNHDA and SQIVND (reference sequence). CDR3 size: 14 residues. The germline V and J ends were trimmed by 5 bases and 1 base, with 12 bases remaining between them. CDR3 amino acids: CASSGRGPSYEQYF. The DNA of the CDR3 is TGTGCCAGTAGTGGGCGGGGGCCGTCCTACGAGCAGTACTTC.

A word on this clone: At one of its ends the junction is not consistent with the germline gene, which may arise from a read error. The rearrangement uses TRBV5-6 and TRBJ1-2; 7 positions match TRBD1. Germline-derived CDR1 and CDR2 are SGHDT and YYEEEE. This CDR3 has 14 residues. CDR3 DNA sequence: TGTGCCAGCAGCCAAGTAGGACAGGACTATGGCTACCCCTTC. Protein: CASSQVGQDYGYPF.

This chain connects TRBV29-1 to TRBJ1-2; D is uncertain. The CDR3 has 13 amino acids. Germline V gene data show CDR1 as SQVTM and CDR2 as ANQGSEA. V was cut by 4 bases and J by 7 bases, with 16 bases left in between. CDR3 bases: TGCAGCGTTGGTAGACTTTCAATCGGTGGCTACACCTTC. Its translation is CSVGRLSIGGYTF.

This clone was counted a few times. V and J are TRBV2 and TRBJ2-7, with 11 bases aligning to TRBD2. After removal of 1 base from V and 5 bases from J, the junction contained 4 bases not matched to a gene. This CDR3 comprises 15 residues. Germline loops: CDR1 SNHLY, CDR2 FYNNEI. CDR3 in DNA: TGTGCCAGCAGTGAAGTACTAGCGGGAGTCCACGAGCAGTACTTC. Amino acid sequence: CASSEVLAGVHEQYF.

This clone was counted a single time. The V call is TRBV28, the J call TRBJ1-1; 9 nucleotides line up with TRBD1. The CDR3 length is 13 residues. V shed 5 bases, J shed 4 bases, and the junction held 2 bases outside the gene matches. Per germline, CDR1 MDHEN and CDR2 SYDVKM. For the CDR3, the DNA is TGTGCCAGCAGTGACAGGGGGGGCACTGAAGCTTTCTTT. Protein sequence: CASSDRGGTEAFF. Using reference TRBV28 and TRBJ1-1 for the parts outside the CDR3, the full variable domain is DVKVTQSSRYLVKRTGEKVFLECVQDMDHENMFWYRQDPGLGLRLIYFSYDVKMKEKGDIPEGYSVSREKKERFSLILESASTNQTSMYLCASSDRGGTEAFFGQGTRLTVV.

The chain is built from TRBV30 and TRBJ2-1, with TRBD2 matching 8 bases. V gave up 0 bases and J gave up 5 bases; unmatched junction bases: 3. Germline V gene lookup returns CDR1 GTSNPN and CDR2 SVGIG (reference sequence). The CDR3 consists of 14 residues. The CDR3 bases are TGTGCCTGGAGTGTACTAGCGGCGAACAATGAGCAGTTCTTC. Translation: CAWSVLAANNEQFF.

This clone appeared once. The J gene is TRBJ2-7, the V gene TRBV28; D is possibly TRBD1 (5 bases). The germline V gene has CDR1 MDHEN and CDR2 SYDVKM. V was shortened by 5 bases and J by 0 bases, with 14 bases between the two germline ends. The CDR3 length is 15 residues. In nucleotides, the CDR3 is TGTGCCAGCAGTCTAACAGGAATTAGCTCCTACGAGCAGTACTTC. Amino acids: CASSLTGISSYEQYF.

The chain's CDR3 is CASSETLDSVLGHGYTF. CDR3 bases: TGTGCCAGCAGTGAAACGTTAGACTCCGTCCTTGGCCATGGCTACACCTTC. The V gene is TRBV6-1, the J gene TRBJ1-2; D gene uncertain. The V gene lost 2 bases and the J gene lost 6 bases, with 22 bases spanning the gap. Germline values: CDR1 MNHNS, CDR2 SASEGT. The CDR3 consists of 17 residues.

This chain uses TRBV19 with TRBJ2-7; TRBD1 matches at 9 bases. Germline CDR1 and CDR2: LNHDA and SQIVND (reference sequence). The CDR3 contains 14 residues. V was clipped by 5 bases and J by 2 bases; unmatched bases: 4. The CDR3 region has the DNA TGTGCCAGTAGTTCGGACAGGGGACCCTACGAGCAGTACTTC. Translation gives CASSSDRGPYEQYF.

The chain links TRBV5-1 to TRBJ2-7; D perhaps matches TRBD1 (6 bases). Trimming pared 4 bases from V and 2 bases from J, leaving 13 bases between. The germline V gene has CDR1 SGHRS and CDR2 YFSETQ. CDR3 length equals 14 residues. Here the CDR3 DNA reads TGCGCCAGCAGCCCTACAGGGACCCCCTACGAGCAGTACTTC. It encodes CASSPTGTPYEQYF.